The rows below give T cell receptor beta chains drawn from one sample of a study of blood T cell repertoires in COVID-19. Using immunoSEQ multiplex PCR, the repertoire was profiled, and TCRdb retains in-frame clones only, with some absent. The data contain more than 13,000 clones, roughly 89% of them singletons. Sample: peripheral blood. All receptors come from a man in his fifties or sixties with active COVID-19. The CDR3 runs from the conserved cysteine through the conserved F or W. Fields, in order: clone size, V gene, D gene, J gene, CDR3 length, CDR3 protein, CDR3 DNA. The D gene is left open where the match is weak. Clone size is given for some rows only: seen once, a few or many times, or a class if the clone is expanded.

abundance: NA
v_gene: TRBV5-6
d_gene: NA
j_gene: TRBJ1-1
len: 13
CDR3aa: CASSLGPGSEAFF
CDR3nt: TGTGCCAGCAGCTTGGGGCCAGGATCTGAAGCTTTCTTT

abundance: NA
v_gene: TRBV30
d_gene: TRBD2
j_gene: TRBJ2-5
len: 16
CDR3aa: CAWSSGLATSVETQYF
CDR3nt: TGTGCCTGGAGCAGCGGACTAGCCACCTCCGTTGAGACCCAGTACTTC

abundance: NA
v_gene: TRBV5-4
d_gene: NA
j_gene: TRBJ2-7
len: 11
CDR3aa: CASSLGGEQYF
CDR3nt: TGTGCCAGCAGCTTGGGAGGCGAGCAGTACTTC

abundance: NA
v_gene: TRBV27
d_gene: TRBD2
j_gene: TRBJ2-2
len: 15
CDR3aa: CASSLAGVYTGELFF
CDR3nt: TGTGCCAGCAGTTTAGCGGGAGTATACACCGGGGAGCTGTTTTTT

abundance: NA
v_gene: TRBV5-4
d_gene: NA
j_gene: TRBJ2-1
len: 17
CDR3aa: CASSLSEAGPSYNEQFF
CDR3nt: TGTGCCAGCAGCTTGTCGGAAGCGGGTCCGTCCTACAATGAGCAGTTCTTC

abundance: NA
v_gene: TRBV19
d_gene: TRBD2
j_gene: TRBJ2-1
len: 16
CDR3aa: CASSISSLAGDDEQFF
CDR3nt: TGTGCCAGTAGTATAAGTTCGCTAGCGGGAGATGATGAGCAGTTCTTC

abundance: NA
v_gene: TRBV5-5
d_gene: TRBD1
j_gene: TRBJ2-5
len: 15
CDR3aa: CASSLGQGGQETQYF
CDR3nt: TGTGCCAGCAGCTTGGGACAGGGGGGACAAGAGACCCAGTACTTC

abundance: NA
v_gene: TRBV6-1
d_gene: NA
j_gene: TRBJ2-7
len: 15
CDR3aa: CASSEEGGSSYEQYF
CDR3nt: TGTGCCAGCAGTGAAGAGGGAGGCAGCTCCTACGAGCAGTACTTC

abundance: NA
v_gene: TRBV28
d_gene: NA
j_gene: TRBJ2-3
len: 18
CDR3aa: CASSFPENRAPNTDTQYF
CDR3nt: TGTGCCAGCAGTTTCCCCGAAAACAGGGCTCCTAACACAGATACGCAGTATTTT

abundance: NA
v_gene: TRBV2
d_gene: NA
j_gene: TRBJ2-1
len: 15
CDR3aa: CASRKAGSSYNEQFF
CDR3nt: TGTGCCAGCAGAAAGGCGGGGAGCTCCTACAATGAGCAGTTCTTC

abundance: NA
v_gene: TRBV6-5
d_gene: NA
j_gene: TRBJ1-4
len: 14
CDR3aa: CASSYARVNEKLFF
CDR3nt: TGTGCCAGCAGTTACGCCAGGGTTAATGAAAAACTGTTTTTT

abundance: NA
v_gene: TRBV29-1
d_gene: TRBD1
j_gene: TRBJ2-7
len: 13
CDR3aa: CSVDYRQGDEQYF
CDR3nt: TGCAGCGTTGATTACCGACAGGGAGACGAGCAGTACTTC

abundance: NA
v_gene: TRBV5-1
d_gene: NA
j_gene: TRBJ2-5
len: 14
CDR3aa: CASSTTGPVETQYF
CDR3nt: TGCGCCAGCAGCACGACAGGCCCGGTCGAGACCCAGTACTTC

abundance: NA
v_gene: TRBV6-6
d_gene: TRBD1
j_gene: TRBJ2-7
len: 16
CDR3aa: CASSFNEGQGVYEQYF
CDR3nt: TGTGCCAGCAGTTTCAACGAGGGACAGGGTGTGTACGAGCAGTACTTC

abundance: NA
v_gene: TRBV3-1/TRBV3-2
d_gene: NA
j_gene: TRBJ2-2
len: 18
CDR3aa: CASSQGDIVQAGAGELFF
CDR3nt: TGTGCCAGCAGCCAAGGGGACATAGTACAGGCGGGTGCCGGGGAGCTGTTTTTT

abundance: NA
v_gene: TRBV9
d_gene: TRBD1
j_gene: TRBJ1-1
len: 14
CDR3aa: CASSADRGLAEAFF
CDR3nt: TGTGCCAGCAGCGCCGACAGGGGTTTGGCTGAAGCTTTCTTT

abundance: NA
v_gene: TRBV27
d_gene: NA
j_gene: TRBJ1-1
len: 13
CDR3aa: CASSLGTSTEAFF
CDR3nt: TGTGCCAGCAGTTTGGGGACATCGACTGAAGCTTTCTTT

abundance: NA
v_gene: TRBV2
d_gene: NA
j_gene: TRBJ2-2
len: 13
CDR3aa: CARGGPGTGELFF
CDR3nt: TGTGCCAGAGGGGGTCCTGGCACCGGGGAGCTGTTTTTT

abundance: NA
v_gene: TRBV7-3
d_gene: TRBD2
j_gene: TRBJ2-2
len: 17
CDR3aa: CASSLGLSGSVTGELFF
CDR3nt: TGTGCCAGCAGCTTAGGACTTAGCGGGAGTGTCACCGGGGAGCTGTTTTTT

abundance: NA
v_gene: TRBV9
d_gene: TRBD2
j_gene: TRBJ2-7
len: 17
CDR3aa: CASSVAASGHLSYEQYF
CDR3nt: TGTGCCAGCAGCGTAGCGGCTAGCGGACACCTCTCCTACGAGCAGTACTTC

abundance: NA
v_gene: TRBV4-1
d_gene: TRBD1
j_gene: TRBJ1-5
len: 15
CDR3aa: CASSLEGQAGWPQHF
CDR3nt: TGCGCCAGCAGCCTAGAAGGACAGGCGGGGTGGCCCCAGCATTTT

abundance: NA
v_gene: TRBV15
d_gene: NA
j_gene: TRBJ2-3
len: 14
CDR3aa: CATSRITSTDTQYF
CDR3nt: TGTGCCACCAGCAGAATTACTAGCACAGATACGCAGTATTTT

abundance: NA
v_gene: TRBV2
d_gene: NA
j_gene: TRBJ2-3
len: 13
CDR3aa: CASSQTGTDTQYF
CDR3nt: TGTGCCAGCAGCCAGACGGGGACAGATACGCAGTATTTT

abundance: NA
v_gene: TRBV19
d_gene: TRBD2
j_gene: TRBJ2-7
len: 15
CDR3aa: CASSRRAGEAYEQYF
CDR3nt: TGTGCCAGTAGTCGCAGAGCGGGAGAGGCCTACGAGCAGTACTTC

abundance: NA
v_gene: TRBV25-1
d_gene: NA
j_gene: TRBJ2-3
len: 17
CDR3aa: CASSEPSQGTSTDTQYF
CDR3nt: TGTGCCAGCAGTGAACCCTCACAGGGCACAAGCACAGATACGCAGTATTTT

abundance: NA
v_gene: TRBV4-1
d_gene: NA
j_gene: TRBJ2-3
len: 15
CDR3aa: CASSHSTTGTDTQYF
CDR3nt: TGCGCCAGCAGCCATTCCACCACAGGGACAGATACGCAGTATTTT

abundance: NA
v_gene: TRBV4-2
d_gene: NA
j_gene: TRBJ2-7
len: 15
CDR3aa: CASSQEYSGTYEQYF
CDR3nt: TGTGCCAGCAGCCAAGAATATAGCGGAACCTACGAGCAGTACTTC

abundance: NA
v_gene: TRBV6-1
d_gene: NA
j_gene: TRBJ2-5
len: 16
CDR3aa: CASSEDKGLYQETQYF
CDR3nt: TGTGCCAGCAGTGAAGATAAGGGACTGTACCAAGAGACCCAGTACTTC

abundance: NA
v_gene: TRBV2
d_gene: TRBD2
j_gene: TRBJ2-2
len: 19
CDR3aa: CASSDGTSGRAANTGELFF
CDR3nt: TGTGCCAGCAGTGACGGGACTAGCGGGAGGGCCGCTAACACCGGGGAGCTGTTTTTT

abundance: NA
v_gene: TRBV11-2
d_gene: NA
j_gene: TRBJ2-3
len: 17
CDR3aa: CASSGSETGPSTDTQYF
CDR3nt: TGTGCCAGCAGCGGAAGCGAGACAGGACCTTCCACAGATACGCAGTATTTT

abundance: NA
v_gene: TRBV10-3
d_gene: NA
j_gene: TRBJ2-1
len: 14
CDR3aa: CAISEVRPGNEQFF
CDR3nt: TGTGCCATCAGTGAGGTCAGGCCAGGCAATGAGCAGTTCTTC

abundance: NA
v_gene: TRBV6-2/TRBV6-3
d_gene: TRBD1
j_gene: TRBJ2-7
len: 14
CDR3aa: CASSLQGGSYEQYF
CDR3nt: TGTGCCAGCAGTTTACAGGGGGGCTCCTACGAGCAGTACTTC

abundance: once
v_gene: TRBV27
d_gene: NA
j_gene: TRBJ2-3
len: 16
CDR3aa: CASSTRWAIRPDTQYF
CDR3nt: TGTGCCAGCAGTACACGGTGGGCGATCAGACCAGATACGCAGTATTTT

abundance: NA
v_gene: TRBV29-1
d_gene: TRBD2
j_gene: TRBJ2-7
len: 17
CDR3aa: CSVVGYLAGGGPYEQYF
CDR3nt: TGCAGCGTTGTAGGGTACCTAGCGGGAGGAGGACCCTACGAGCAGTACTTC

abundance: NA
v_gene: TRBV29-1
d_gene: TRBD1
j_gene: TRBJ2-7
len: 14
CDR3aa: CSVEGTGESYEQYF
CDR3nt: TGCAGCGTTGAAGGGACAGGAGAATCCTACGAGCAGTACTTC

abundance: NA
v_gene: TRBV13
d_gene: TRBD1
j_gene: TRBJ1-5
len: 15
CDR3aa: CASSLGQGSNQPQHF
CDR3nt: TGTGCCAGCAGCCTGGGACAGGGCAGCAATCAGCCCCAGCATTTT

abundance: NA
v_gene: TRBV5-6
d_gene: TRBD2
j_gene: TRBJ2-3
len: 16
CDR3aa: CASSLAASGVSDTQYF
CDR3nt: TGTGCCAGCAGCTTGGCCGCTAGCGGGGTGTCAGATACGCAGTATTTT

abundance: NA
v_gene: TRBV28
d_gene: TRBD2
j_gene: TRBJ2-7
len: 16
CDR3aa: CASSPEALAPSYEQYF
CDR3nt: TGTGCCAGCAGCCCCGAGGCACTAGCGCCCTCCTACGAGCAGTACTTC

abundance: NA
v_gene: TRBV28
d_gene: TRBD1
j_gene: TRBJ2-6
len: 16
CDR3aa: CASSSLGTAGANVLTF
CDR3nt: TGTGCCAGCAGTTCATTGGGGACAGCTGGGGCCAACGTCCTGACTTTC

abundance: NA
v_gene: TRBV4-1
d_gene: NA
j_gene: TRBJ2-3
len: 14
CDR3aa: CASSQGYSPDTQYF
CDR3nt: TGCGCCAGCAGCCAAGGTTACAGTCCAGATACGCAGTATTTT

abundance: once
v_gene: TRBV28
d_gene: NA
j_gene: TRBJ1-5
len: 13
CDR3aa: CASSRGLDQPQHF
CDR3nt: TGTGCCAGCAGTCGAGGGCTTGATCAGCCCCAGCATTTT

abundance: NA
v_gene: TRBV14
d_gene: TRBD2
j_gene: TRBJ2-3
len: 16
CDR3aa: CASSRQREGLTDTQYF
CDR3nt: TGTGCCAGCAGCCGCCAGCGGGAGGGCCTGACAGATACGCAGTATTTT

abundance: once
v_gene: TRBV27
d_gene: TRBD2
j_gene: TRBJ2-1
len: 16
CDR3aa: CASSLGTSGSYNEQFF
CDR3nt: TGTGCCAGCAGTTTAGGGACTAGCGGGAGTTACAATGAGCAGTTCTTC

abundance: NA
v_gene: TRBV11-3
d_gene: NA
j_gene: TRBJ2-1
len: 15
CDR3aa: CASSLGLARYNEQFF
CDR3nt: TGTGCCAGCAGCTTAGGGCTAGCGAGATACAATGAGCAGTTCTTC

abundance: few
v_gene: TRBV7-8
d_gene: NA
j_gene: TRBJ2-1
len: 12
CDR3aa: CASSLGSREQFF
CDR3nt: TGTGCCAGCAGCTTAGGGTCTAGGGAGCAGTTCTTC

abundance: NA
v_gene: TRBV29-1
d_gene: TRBD1
j_gene: TRBJ2-1
len: 14
CDR3aa: CSGIPLDRVDEQFF
CDR3nt: TGCAGCGGGATACCACTTGACAGGGTTGATGAGCAGTTCTTC

abundance: NA
v_gene: TRBV9
d_gene: NA
j_gene: TRBJ1-4
len: 16
CDR3aa: CASSAGGTQANEKLFF
CDR3nt: TGTGCCAGCAGCGCCGGCGGGACGCAAGCTAATGAAAAACTGTTTTTT

abundance: NA
v_gene: TRBV12-5
d_gene: TRBD1
j_gene: TRBJ1-1
len: 17
CDR3aa: CASGLVRTGGMNTEAFF
CDR3nt: TGTGCTAGTGGTTTGGTACGAACAGGGGGCATGAACACTGAAGCTTTCTTT

abundance: NA
v_gene: TRBV6-1
d_gene: NA
j_gene: TRBJ1-1
len: 16
CDR3aa: CASSEPISGVDTEAFF
CDR3nt: TGTGCCAGCAGTGAACCCATCTCAGGGGTCGACACTGAAGCTTTCTTT

abundance: NA
v_gene: TRBV18
d_gene: NA
j_gene: TRBJ2-1
len: 12
CDR3aa: CASSPPTDEQFF
CDR3nt: TGTGCCAGCTCACCACCGACAGATGAGCAGTTCTTC

abundance: hyperexpanded
v_gene: TRBV2
d_gene: TRBD2
j_gene: TRBJ2-7
len: 16
CDR3aa: CASSEGAGGHYYEQYF
CDR3nt: TGTGCCAGCAGTGAAGGAGCGGGAGGGCACTATTACGAGCAGTACTTC

abundance: NA
v_gene: TRBV7-6
d_gene: NA
j_gene: TRBJ2-1
len: 16
CDR3aa: CASSARDRPPYNEQFF
CDR3nt: TGTGCCAGCAGCGCCCGTGACAGGCCCCCCTACAATGAGCAGTTCTTC

abundance: NA
v_gene: TRBV2
d_gene: TRBD2
j_gene: TRBJ2-1
len: 16
CDR3aa: CVLGIAGGPSYNEQFF
CDR3nt: TGTGTCTTGGGGATAGCGGGAGGGCCTTCCTACAATGAGCAGTTCTTC

abundance: NA
v_gene: TRBV6-1
d_gene: NA
j_gene: TRBJ2-2
len: 17
CDR3aa: CASSEELRTMNTGELFF
CDR3nt: TGTGCCAGCAGTGAAGAACTCCGGACAATGAACACCGGGGAGCTGTTTTTT